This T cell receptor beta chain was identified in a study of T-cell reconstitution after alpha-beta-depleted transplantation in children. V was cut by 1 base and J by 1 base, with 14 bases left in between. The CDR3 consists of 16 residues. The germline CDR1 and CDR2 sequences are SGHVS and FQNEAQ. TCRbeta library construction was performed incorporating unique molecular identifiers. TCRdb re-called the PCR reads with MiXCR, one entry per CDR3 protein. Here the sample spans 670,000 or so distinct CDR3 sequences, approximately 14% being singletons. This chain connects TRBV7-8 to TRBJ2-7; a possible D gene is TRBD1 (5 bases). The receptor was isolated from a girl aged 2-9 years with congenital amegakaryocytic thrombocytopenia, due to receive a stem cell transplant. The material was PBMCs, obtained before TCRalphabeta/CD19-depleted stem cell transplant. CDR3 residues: CASSLDIQGWSYEQYF. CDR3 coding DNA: TGTGCCAGCAGCTTAGATATCCAGGGATGGTCCTACGAGCAGTACTTC.